Presented here are 9 T cell receptor beta chains from one specimen sequenced in a study of identical twins. TCRdb recomputed calls from the 5' RACE reads with MiXCR, one row per CDR3 protein. Of roughly 150,000 distinct CDR3 sequences in the sample, roughly 3.2% were seen once. Sequencing was carried out using memory T cells sorted from blood. These receptors were collected from a man in his late teens or twenties in good health.

This clonotype was found many times. This chain joins TRBV10-3 and TRBJ1-1; a possible D gene is TRBD1 (5 bases). This CDR3 is 15 amino acids long. Trimming removed 10 bases at V and 0 bases at J, with 18 bases between. Per germline, CDR1 ENHRY and CDR2 SYGVKD. The CDR3 region has the DNA TGTGCCACCACACCCCAGGGAGGAATGAACACTGAAGCTTTCTTT. This encodes CATTPQGGMNTEAFF.

The J gene is TRBJ1-2, the V gene TRBV28; weak D call: TRBD1 (5 bases). V was clipped by 5 bases and J by 5 bases, with 21 bases between them. Germline V gene sequence: CDR1 MDHEN, CDR2 SYDVKM. There are 16 residues in the CDR3. CDR3 nucleotide sequence: TGTGCCAGCAGTCCCCGACAGAACACCTTTCTTTATGGCTACACCTTC. It yields the protein CASSPRQNTFLYGYTF.

This clonotype was seen ten or more times. CDR3 in DNA: TGCAGTGCTAGCTGGGACAGGGGCCGCGAGCAGTACTTC. Its translation: CSASWDRGREQYF. The chain has TRBV20-1 and TRBJ2-7; 10 nucleotides line up with TRBD1. The CDR3 has 13 residues. V trimming: 3 bases; J trimming: 6 bases; junction bases outside the gene matches: 5. Germline CDR1 is DFQATT and CDR2 is SNEGSKA (reference sequence).

This clonotype has at least ten counts. The J gene is TRBJ2-1, the V gene TRBV6-1, with 10 bases matching TRBD2. This CDR3 is 15 amino acids long. The V and J ends lost 2 bases and 6 bases, in that order; junction bases with no gene match: 4. The germline V gene encodes CDR1 MNHNS and CDR2 SASEGT. This CDR3 reads CASSEPAGGSNEQFF. DNA for the CDR3: TGTGCCAGCAGTGAACCAGCGGGAGGGTCCAATGAGCAGTTCTTC.

There are many counts of this clonotype. The genes are TRBV9 and TRBJ2-3, with TRBD2 identical over 7 bases. The V segment lost 4 bases and the J segment 2 bases; nucleotides outside the gene matches: 13. The CDR3 runs 17 residues. The germline gives CDR1 SGDLS, CDR2 YYNGEE. This CDR3 is CASSPVFNSGYTDTQYF. The CDR3 DNA follows: TGTGCCAGCAGCCCCGTTTTTAATAGCGGGTACACAGATACGCAGTATTTT. The complete variable domain, with remaining parts taken from reference TRBV9 and TRBJ2-3, reads DSGVTQTPKHLITATGQRVTLRCSPRSGDLSVYWYQQSLDQGLQFLIQYYNGEERAKGNILERFSAQQFPDLHSELNLSSLELGDSALYFCASSPVFNSGYTDTQYFGPGTRLTVL.

The table lists this clonotype with many counts. The chain recombines TRBV20-1 with TRBJ2-4; the D gene is possibly TRBD2 (5 bases). Trimming stripped 1 base from V and 0 bases from J, with 10 bases between. Germline CDR1 DFQATT, CDR2 SNEGSKA (reference sequence). This CDR3 comprises 15 residues. The chain's CDR3 is CSARGTVSAKNIQYF. The CDR3 DNA sequence: TGCAGTGCTAGAGGGACTGTCTCAGCCAAAAACATTCAGTACTTC.

The rearrangement joins TRBV18 to TRBJ1-2; D is possibly TRBD1 (6 bases). The CDR3 consists of 15 residues. CDR1 is KGHSH and CDR2 is LQKENI in the germline V gene. V dropped 5 bases and J dropped 2 bases, with 15 bases sitting between them. CDR3 coding DNA: TGTGCCAGCTCATTAGAGGACAGTCCCAACTATGGCTACACCTTC. Translated, it gives CASSLEDSPNYGYTF.

This clonotype was counted many times. V is TRBV5-6 and J is TRBJ2-1; D may be TRBD1 (6 bases). Trimming removed 4 bases at V and 4 bases at J, with 15 bases between. Germline values: CDR1 SGHDT, CDR2 YYEEEE. The CDR3 has 15 amino acids. CDR3 protein: CASSITGRLYNEQFF. CDR3 nucleotide sequence: TGTGCCAGCAGCATCACAGGGAGACTTTACAATGAGCAGTTCTTC.

The table lists this clonotype with a few counts. The rearrangement links TRBV7-3 to TRBJ2-2; possibly TRBD1 for D (5 bases). V was cut by 0 bases and J by 2 bases, with 10 bases left in between. The CDR3 has 16 amino acids. Germline-derived CDR1 and CDR2 are SGHTA and FQGTGA. The CDR3 loop reads CASSLTLRGNTGELFF. In nucleotides, the CDR3 is TGTGCCAGCAGCTTAACGTTAAGGGGTAACACCGGGGAGCTGTTTTTT.